This entry is about one T cell receptor (beta chain). What it recognizes is unknown. The data were taken from a study of OX40 agonist ivuxolimab in advanced cancers. Study background: Checkpoint inhibitors had been given previously to over 30% of patients.

Sequenced by immunoSEQ multiplex PCR; TCRdb stores in-frame clones only, minus some. The profile covers about 50,000 clones, with about nine tenths appearing a single time and approximately 50% taken by the ten largest. Broader study findings: No antigen was identified for the clonally expanded peripheral T cells.

If patients had autoimmune disease history or systemic immunosuppression, they were excluded. The source material was CD4+ or CD8+ T cells sorted from blood, sampled in a trial of the OX40 agonist ivuxolimab. This receptor was taken from an adult with an advanced solid tumor such as melanoma, head and neck, liver or kidney cancer.

The CDR3 nucleotides are TGTGCCAGCAGTTTAGGACGACCCAATAATTCACCCCTCCACTTT. Protein sequence: CASSLGRPNNSPLHF. This chain links TRBV28 with TRBJ1-6; no clear D gene. V lost 2 bases and J 5 bases, leaving 10 bases between the germline ends. In germline, CDR1 is MDHEN, CDR2 SYDVKM. This CDR3 has 15 residues.